The clone carrying this T cell receptor beta chain has only one observation. The antigen remains unidentified. TCRdb's copy holds only in-frame clones and misses some; the assay was immunoSEQ multiplex PCR. Of 43,000 or so clones in the sample, around nine tenths were seen once. Each patient relapsed following autologous stem cell transplantation, and prior brentuximab vedotin exposure differed. Germline CDR1 reads MNHEY; CDR2 reads SMNVEV (reference sequence). V lost 7 bases, J lost 0 bases, and 16 bases lay in between. CDR3 length: 16 amino acids. The data derive from a study of PD-1 blockade in classical Hodgkin lymphoma. Findings and caveats of the study: Complete responders started with a diversity level that resembled newly diagnosed patients at baseline. Healthy donors reportedly exceeded newly diagnosed patients in baseline TCR diversity. Whereas CD4+ TCR diversity had risen significantly by C4D1, CD8+ TCR diversity had not. Repertoire differences have undefined causes, possibly disease activity or prior therapy.

The rearrangement joins TRBV27 to TRBJ2-1; possible D gene TRBD2, 6 bases. Sequencing was performed on peripheral blood mononuclear cells (PBMCs), taken at baseline. This sequence originates from a human donor with classical Hodgkin lymphoma. The DNA of the CDR3 is TGTGCCAGCAAGGATTGGCGGGGCAGCTCCTACAATGAGCAGTTCTTC. Translation gives CASKDWRGSSYNEQFF.